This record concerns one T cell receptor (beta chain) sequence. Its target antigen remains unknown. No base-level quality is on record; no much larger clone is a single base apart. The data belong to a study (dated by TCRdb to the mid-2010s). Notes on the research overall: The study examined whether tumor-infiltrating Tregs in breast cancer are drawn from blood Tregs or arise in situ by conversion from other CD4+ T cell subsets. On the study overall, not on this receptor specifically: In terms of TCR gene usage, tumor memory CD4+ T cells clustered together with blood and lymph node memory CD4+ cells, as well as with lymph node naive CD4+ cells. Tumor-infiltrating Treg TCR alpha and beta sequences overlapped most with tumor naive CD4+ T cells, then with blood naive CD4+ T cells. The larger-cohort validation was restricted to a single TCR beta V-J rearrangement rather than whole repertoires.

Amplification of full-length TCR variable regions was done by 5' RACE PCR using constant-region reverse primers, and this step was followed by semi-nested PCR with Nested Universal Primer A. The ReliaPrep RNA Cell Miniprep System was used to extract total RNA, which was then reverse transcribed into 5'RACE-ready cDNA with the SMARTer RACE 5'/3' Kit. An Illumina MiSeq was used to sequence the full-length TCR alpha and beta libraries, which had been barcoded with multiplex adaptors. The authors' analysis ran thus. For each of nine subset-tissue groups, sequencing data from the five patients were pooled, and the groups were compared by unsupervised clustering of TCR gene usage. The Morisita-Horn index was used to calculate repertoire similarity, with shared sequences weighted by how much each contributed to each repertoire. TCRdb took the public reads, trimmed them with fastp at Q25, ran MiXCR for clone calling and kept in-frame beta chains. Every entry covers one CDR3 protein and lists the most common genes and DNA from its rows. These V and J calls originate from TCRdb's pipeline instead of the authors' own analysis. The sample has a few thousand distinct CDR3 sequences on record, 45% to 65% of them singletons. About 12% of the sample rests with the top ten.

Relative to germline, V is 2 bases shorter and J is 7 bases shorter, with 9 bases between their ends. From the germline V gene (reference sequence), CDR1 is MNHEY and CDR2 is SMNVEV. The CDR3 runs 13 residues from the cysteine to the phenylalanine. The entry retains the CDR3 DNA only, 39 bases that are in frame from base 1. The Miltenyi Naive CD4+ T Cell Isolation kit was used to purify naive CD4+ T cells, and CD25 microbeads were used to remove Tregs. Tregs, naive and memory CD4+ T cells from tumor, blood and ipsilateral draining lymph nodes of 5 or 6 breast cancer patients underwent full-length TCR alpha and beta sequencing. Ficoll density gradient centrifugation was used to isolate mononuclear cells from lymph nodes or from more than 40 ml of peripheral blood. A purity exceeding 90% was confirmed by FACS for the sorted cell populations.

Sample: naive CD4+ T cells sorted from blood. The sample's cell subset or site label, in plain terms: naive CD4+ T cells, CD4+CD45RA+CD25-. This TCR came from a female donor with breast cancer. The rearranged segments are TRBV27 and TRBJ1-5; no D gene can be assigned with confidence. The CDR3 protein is CASSLNRYQPQHF. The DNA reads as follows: TGTGCCAGCAGTTTAAATAGGTACCAGCCCCAGCATTTT.